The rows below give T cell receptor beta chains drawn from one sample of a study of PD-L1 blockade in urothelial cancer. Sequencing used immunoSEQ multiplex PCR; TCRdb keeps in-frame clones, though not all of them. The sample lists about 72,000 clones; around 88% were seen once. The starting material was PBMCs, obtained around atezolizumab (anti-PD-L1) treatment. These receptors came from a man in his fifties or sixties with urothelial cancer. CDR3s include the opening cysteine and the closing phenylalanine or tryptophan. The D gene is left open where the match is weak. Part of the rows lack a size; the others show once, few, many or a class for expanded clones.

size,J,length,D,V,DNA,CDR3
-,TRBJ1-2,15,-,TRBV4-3,TGCGCCAGCAGCCTAGGGGAGTCCGGGGGGTATGGCTACACCTTC,CASSLGESGGYGYTF
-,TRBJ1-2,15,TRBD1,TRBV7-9,TGTGCCAGCAGCTCTAGGGGGACAGTCGGCTATGGCTACACCTTC,CASSSRGTVGYGYTF
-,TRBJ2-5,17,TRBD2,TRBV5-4,TGTGCCAGCAGCCACGATGGGGGAGCGGGGGGGCATGAGACCCAGTACTTC,CASSHDGGAGGHETQYF
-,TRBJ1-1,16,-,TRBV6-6,TGTGCCAGCAGTTACAGCCAGGGAGGGGGTAACACTGAAGCTTTCTTT,CASSYSQGGGNTEAFF
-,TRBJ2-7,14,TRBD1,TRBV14,TGTGCCAGCAGTCCCGGGACAGGAACCTACGAGCAGTACTTC,CASSPGTGTYEQYF
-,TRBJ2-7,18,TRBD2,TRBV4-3,TGCGCCAGCAGCCAAGATATTAGCGGGGGGCCTGTCGCCTACGAGCAGTACTTC,CASSQDISGGPVAYEQYF
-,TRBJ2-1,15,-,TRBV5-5,TGTGCCAGCAGCTTGGAGGGGGAATCCTACAATGAGCAGTTCTTC,CASSLEGESYNEQFF
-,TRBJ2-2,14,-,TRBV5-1,TGCGCCAGCAGCCTGGGAGCAAACACCGGGGAGCTGTTTTTT,CASSLGANTGELFF
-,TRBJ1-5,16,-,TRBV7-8,TGTGCCAGCAGCTTAGGTCCAGGGAAAAGCAATCAGCCCCAGCATTTT,CASSLGPGKSNQPQHF
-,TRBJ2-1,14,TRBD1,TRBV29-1,TGCAGCGTTGGGCGACAGGGTGCGTACAATGAGCAGTTCTTC,CSVGRQGAYNEQFF
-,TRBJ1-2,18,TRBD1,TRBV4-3,TGCGCCAGCAGCCAAGCGGTAACGGGACAGCAAGCTAACTATGGCTACACCTTC,CASSQAVTGQQANYGYTF
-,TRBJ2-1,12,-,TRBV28,TGTGCCAGCAGTTTAGTCGGCAATGAGCAGTTCTTC,CASSLVGNEQFF
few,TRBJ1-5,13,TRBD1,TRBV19,TGTGCCAGTAGTGTTACCGGGACAGCCAGTTGGGTTTTT,CASSVTGTASWVF
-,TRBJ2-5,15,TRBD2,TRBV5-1,TGCGCCAGCAGCCAGGGCGGGGGGCCTATGGAGACCCAGTACTTC,CASSQGGGPMETQYF
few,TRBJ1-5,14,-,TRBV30,TGTGCCTGGAGCCCAACAGGGATTTATCAGCCCCAGCATTTT,CAWSPTGIYQPQHF
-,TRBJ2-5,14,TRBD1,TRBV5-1,TGCGCCAGCAGAGGCACGACAGGGCAAGAGACCCAGTACTTC,CASRGTTGQETQYF
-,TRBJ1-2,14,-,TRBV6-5,TGTGCCAGCAGTTCAAGCCCCACTTTGGTGTATCTCGCCTTC,CASSSSPTLVYLAF
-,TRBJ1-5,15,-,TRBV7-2,TGTGCCAGCAGCTTAGAGGAGGGTCCACTACAGCCCCAGCATTTT,CASSLEEGPLQPQHF
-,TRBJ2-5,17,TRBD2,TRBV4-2,TGTGCCAGCAGCCACGATGGGGGAGCGGGGGGGCATGAGACCCAGTACTTC,CASSHDGGAGGHETQYF
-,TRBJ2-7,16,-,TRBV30,TGTGCCTGGAAACTGGGTCAGGGGCTTAGAAACTACGAGCAGTACTTC,CAWKLGQGLRNYEQYF
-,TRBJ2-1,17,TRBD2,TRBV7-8,TGTGCCAGCAGCAGTGCGGCTAGCGGGGGGGCCTACAATGAGCAGTTCTTC,CASSSAASGGAYNEQFF
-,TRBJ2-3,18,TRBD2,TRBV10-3,TGTGCCATCAGTGACCCCGGGCTAGCGGGGACTAGCACAGATACGCAGTATTTT,CAISDPGLAGTSTDTQYF
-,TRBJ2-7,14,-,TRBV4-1,TGCGCCAGCAGCTCGCGGGGTAGGGGTTACGAGCAGTACTTC,CASSSRGRGYEQYF
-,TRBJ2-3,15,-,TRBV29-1,TGCAGCGTTGAAGGAGTGGTCGGGGGCACAGATACGCAGTATTTT,CSVEGVVGGTDTQYF
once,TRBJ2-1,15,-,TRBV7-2,TGTGCCAGCAGCCACCCCCTCGTCGCCGGCAATGAGCAGTTCTTC,CASSHPLVAGNEQFF
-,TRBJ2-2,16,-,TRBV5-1,TGCGCCAGCAGCTTACGTCGGGGGTCGAACACCGGGGAGCTGTTTTTT,CASSLRRGSNTGELFF
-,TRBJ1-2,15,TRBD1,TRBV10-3,TGTGCCATCAGTGATACCGGGACAGGGATATATGGCTACACCTTC,CAISDTGTGIYGYTF
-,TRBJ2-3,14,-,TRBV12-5,TGTGCTAGTGGTTTGGATTCTAGCACAGATACGCAGTATTTT,CASGLDSSTDTQYF
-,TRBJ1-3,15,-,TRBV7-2,TGTGCCAGCAGCTTAGACTCAGGGATTAGAAACACCATATATTTT,CASSLDSGIRNTIYF
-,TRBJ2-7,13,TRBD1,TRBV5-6,TGTGCCAGCACCTTGACTTCAGGGGGCGAGCAGTACTTC,CASTLTSGGEQYF
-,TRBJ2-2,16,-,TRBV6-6,TGTGCCAGCAGTTTCCTTGGCAGTAATCCTACCGGGGAGCTGTTTTTT,CASSFLGSNPTGELFF
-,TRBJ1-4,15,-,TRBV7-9,TGTGCCAGCAGCCCGGGGGGGGAGCCTAATGAAAAACTGTTTTTT,CASSPGGEPNEKLFF
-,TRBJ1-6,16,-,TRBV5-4,TGTGCCAGCAGCTTACAGGGAATCGGGTATAATTCACCCCTCCACTTT,CASSLQGIGYNSPLHF
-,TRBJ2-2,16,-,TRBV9,TGTGCCAGCAGCCCTCAAACGTCACCACTCGGTAGGGAGCTGTTTTTT,CASSPQTSPLGRELFF
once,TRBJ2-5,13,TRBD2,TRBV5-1,TGCGCCAGCACTGGGGGGGATCAAGAGACCCAGTACTTC,CASTGGDQETQYF
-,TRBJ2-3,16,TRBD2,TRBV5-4,TGTGCCAGCAGCTTTGTTGCGGGGGGGCTTCTTGATACGCAGTATTTT,CASSFVAGGLLDTQYF
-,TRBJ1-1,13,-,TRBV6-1,TGTGCCAGCAGAGACAACATGAACACTGAAGCTTTCTTT,CASRDNMNTEAFF
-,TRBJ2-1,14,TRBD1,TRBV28,TGTGCCAGCAGTTTAGGGGGGGACAGGGGTCACCAGTTCTTC,CASSLGGDRGHQFF
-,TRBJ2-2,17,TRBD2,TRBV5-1,TGCGCCAGCAGCTCCTTTAGCGGGGGAACGAACACCGGGGAGCTGTTTTTT,CASSSFSGGTNTGELFF
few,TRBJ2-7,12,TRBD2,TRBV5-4,TGTGCCAGCAGCACTAGCGGATACGAGCAGTACTTC,CASSTSGYEQYF
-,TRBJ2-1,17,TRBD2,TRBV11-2,TGTGCCAGCAGCTTATTGGCGGGGGGAGAATCCTACAATGAGCAGTTCTTC,CASSLLAGGESYNEQFF
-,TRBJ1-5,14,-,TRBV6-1,TGTGCCAGCAGTGACGGGACTCTCGATCAGCCCCAGCATTTT,CASSDGTLDQPQHF
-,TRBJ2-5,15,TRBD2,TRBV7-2,TGTGCCAGCAGCGGAGCGGGGGGGAGTTCAGAGACCCAGTACTTC,CASSGAGGSSETQYF
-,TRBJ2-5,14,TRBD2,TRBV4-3,TGCGCCAGCAGCCAATTTAGCGGGGGGGAGACCCAGTACTTC,CASSQFSGGETQYF
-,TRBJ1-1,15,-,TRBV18,TGTGCCAGCTCACCTACCGCCACTAAGAACACTGAAGCTTTCTTT,CASSPTATKNTEAFF
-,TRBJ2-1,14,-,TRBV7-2,TGTGCCAGCACCCCTAGAGGAACCGACAATGAGCAGTTCTTC,CASTPRGTDNEQFF
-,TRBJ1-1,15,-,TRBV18,TGTGCCAGCTCACAAACCTTCCAAGGGGGCACTGAAGCTTTCTTT,CASSQTFQGGTEAFF
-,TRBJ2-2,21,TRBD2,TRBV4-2,TGTGCCAGCAGCCAAGATCCACAACTCTACGCAACTAGCGGGGGGTCCGGGGAGCTGTTTTTT,CASSQDPQLYATSGGSGELFF
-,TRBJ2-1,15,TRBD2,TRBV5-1,TGCGCCAGCAGCTTGGCGAGCGGGAGGTACAATGAGCAGTTCTTC,CASSLASGRYNEQFF
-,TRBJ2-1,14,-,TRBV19,TGTGCCAGCACAGACATCTCAGCCGGCAATGAGCAGTTCTTC,CASTDISAGNEQFF
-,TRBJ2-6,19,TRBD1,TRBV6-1,TGTGCCAGCAGTGGAATGGGACAGGGCTACCTCTCTGGGGCCAACGTCCTGACTTTC,CASSGMGQGYLSGANVLTF